These T cell receptor beta chains were read from a single sample in a study of T cell repertoires in cytomegalovirus infection. TCRdb fed the reads into MiXCR, producing one record per CDR3 protein. The sample contains roughly 90,000 distinct CDR3 sequences, about 24% of which appear only once. Their specific antigens are unknown. The sample in question was CD8+ T cells from cultured PBMCs, obtained from culture after CMV antigen stimulation. The receptors originated from a human donor in good health (CMV status not recorded). Some clones in this sample may be carry-over from other donors' samples. The conserved cysteine and the conserved F or W are not part of the CDR3 here. The order of the fields is J gene, V gene, CDR3 length, CDR3 protein.

J: TRBJ1-1
V: TRBV10-3
length: 13
CDR3: AISGGGAWDTEAF

J: TRBJ1-1
V: TRBV30
length: 10
CDR3: AWSVLTGEAF

J: TRBJ2-3
V: TRBV20-1
length: 14
CDR3: SARGLAEGYTDTQY

J: TRBJ2-5
V: TRBV12-3/TRBV12-4
length: 12
CDR3: ASSLAGEVETQY

J: TRBJ2-1
V: TRBV7-2
length: 14
CDR3: ASSLVPHHSYNEQF

J: TRBJ2-7
V: TRBV12-3/TRBV12-4
length: 14
CDR3: ASSSIAGGLWDEQY

J: TRBJ2-3
V: TRBV6-5
length: 13
CDR3: ASRYSGDSTDTQY

J: TRBJ1-1
V: TRBV6-6
length: 9
CDR3: ASSYPPEAF

J: TRBJ2-3
V: TRBV12-3/TRBV12-4
length: 13
CDR3: ASSGDETGRDTQY

J: TRBJ2-7
V: TRBV28
length: 11
CDR3: ASSLGTVPEQY

J: TRBJ2-2
V: TRBV7-6
length: 15
CDR3: ASSLLGAGVDTGELF

J: TRBJ2-7
V: TRBV12-3/TRBV12-4
length: 13
CDR3: ASSGSGTGLYEQY

J: TRBJ2-3
V: TRBV6-6
length: 13
CDR3: ASSRLAGGTDTQY

J: TRBJ2-3
V: TRBV7-2
length: 15
CDR3: ASSPPQKLREEDTQY

J: TRBJ1-4
V: TRBV4-1
length: 14
CDR3: ASSQLFTGSNEKLF

J: TRBJ2-7
V: TRBV5-6
length: 11
CDR3: ASSWTGVYEQY

J: TRBJ1-1
V: TRBV6-1
length: 12
CDR3: ASSGRGMNTEAF

J: TRBJ1-2
V: TRBV25-1
length: 12
CDR3: ASSPGQGVDGYT

J: TRBJ1-1
V: TRBV5-1
length: 14
CDR3: ASSLRPGQRNTEAF

J: TRBJ2-4
V: TRBV6-5
length: 12
CDR3: AAGRGLAKNIQY

J: TRBJ2-1
V: TRBV4-2
length: 14
CDR3: ASSQGRGGSYNEQF

J: TRBJ2-7
V: TRBV6-1
length: 12
CDR3: ASSYITGTYEQY

J: TRBJ2-5
V: TRBV7-2
length: 12
CDR3: ASSSGLSQETQY

J: TRBJ2-1
V: TRBV12-5
length: 14
CDR3: ASGWGDRGRDNEQF

J: TRBJ1-1
V: TRBV7-8
length: 10
CDR3: ASSAGRAGAF

J: TRBJ1-1
V: TRBV14
length: 17
CDR3: ASSQDPRTGILMNTEAF

J: TRBJ1-1
V: TRBV12-3/TRBV12-4
length: 12
CDR3: ASSLGRVGGEAF

J: TRBJ2-2
V: TRBV30
length: 13
CDR3: AWALAGGWTGELF

J: TRBJ1-1
V: TRBV12-3/TRBV12-4
length: 8
CDR3: ATQGPRAF

J: TRBJ2-3
V: TRBV5-6
length: 12
CDR3: ASSRAPGTDTQY

J: TRBJ1-5
V: TRBV12-3/TRBV12-4
length: 12
CDR3: ASSNQIYNQPQH

J: TRBJ2-1
V: TRBV12-5
length: 14
CDR3: ASGLATGASYNEQF

J: TRBJ2-1
V: TRBV7-6
length: 15
CDR3: ASSLEFGGSSYNEQF

J: TRBJ1-1
V: TRBV9
length: 14
CDR3: ASSPSSGTGVTEAF

J: TRBJ2-7
V: TRBV7-6
length: 12
CDR3: ASSLAGPLGEQY

J: TRBJ2-1
V: TRBV3-1
length: 10
CDR3: ASASGRNEQF

J: TRBJ2-7
V: TRBV25-1
length: 12
CDR3: ASTKEAEAYEQY

J: TRBJ1-2
V: TRBV18
length: 10
CDR3: ASSPGGGGYT

J: TRBJ2-7
V: TRBV20-1
length: 11
CDR3: SASTGDLYEQY

J: TRBJ2-1
V: TRBV6-5
length: 11
CDR3: ASSYGRYNEQF

J: TRBJ1-1
V: TRBV7-9
length: 12
CDR3: ASSLGTGAPEAF

J: TRBJ2-7
V: TRBV6-8
length: 13
CDR3: ASSPGNQGYDEQY

J: TRBJ1-5
V: TRBV19
length: 15
CDR3: ASSMRGRDREFEPQH